This TCR beta chain was identified during a study of blood T cell repertoires in COVID-19. This clone was seen more than once but under ten times. Produced via immunoSEQ multiplex PCR; TCRdb's table is partial and in-frame only. The data contain about 84,000 clones, roughly 80% of them singletons. Germline CDR1 and CDR2: MNHEY and SVGAGI. V was trimmed by 2 bases and J by 4 bases, leaving 14 bases between them. The CDR3 loop spans 15 amino acids. Sequencing input: peripheral blood. This clonotype was obtained from an elderly woman with acute or convalescent COVID-19. This sequence joins TRBV6-5 and TRBJ2-5; TRBD2 might be the D (7 bases). CDR3 protein: CASSYGAGATETQYF. In DNA, the CDR3 is TGTGCCAGCAGTTACGGGGCGGGGGCCACAGAGACCCAGTACTTC.